This passage covers 32 T cell receptor beta chains from one sample sequenced in a study of early T cells in non-severe SARS-CoV-2 infection (dated by TCRdb to the early 2020s). The library was made by 5' RACE. Sequenced using a NextSeq 500. TCRdb applied fastp at Q25 and MiXCR to the public reads, then kept only in-frame beta chains. Under each unique CDR3 protein, matching rows form one entry showing the most common genes and DNA. Within this sample are 70,000 to 90,000 distinct CDR3 sequences, with about 11% of them counted one time only. The top ten hold roughly 4.7% of the sample. The sequenced sample was whole blood. Source of these receptors: an adult who was a healthcare worker with PCR-confirmed SARS-CoV-2 infection or an uninfected control (not recorded which).

In this sample, this clonotype turned up a few times. The chain links TRBV7-6 to TRBJ2-5; D is undetermined. The germline V gene has CDR1 SGHVS and CDR2 FNYEAQ. Between the trimmed V and J ends, which lost 5 bases and 0 bases, there was a span of 19 bases. The CDR3 has 17 amino acids. CDR3 in DNA: TGTGCCAGCAGCCCTCTCTTGCAGTCAAAGAACCAAGAGACCCAGTACTTC. Residues: CASSPLLQSKNQETQYF.

This clonotype was recorded many times. The genes are TRBV6-2 or TRBV6-3 and TRBJ1-6; D is ambiguous. Trimming pared 1 base from V and 15 bases from J, leaving 10 bases between. Germline CDR1 and CDR2: MNHEY and SVGEGT. The CDR3 length is 12 residues. In nucleotides, the CDR3 is TGTGCCAGCAGTTACTGGGTGGAGGGCCTCCACTTT. Amino acids: CASSYWVEGLHF.

V usage is TRBV12-3 or TRBV12-4 and J usage is TRBJ2-3, with D perhaps TRBD1 (6 bases). The CDR3 loop spans 14 amino acids. V lost 6 bases and J 0 bases, leaving 10 bases between the germline ends. CDR3 sequence (DNA): TGTGCCAGCAGAGGGGGTTTTAGCACAGATACGCAGTATTTT. Its translation: CASRGGFSTDTQYF.

The sample holds many counts of this clonotype. This chain joins TRBV9 and TRBJ2-7; D may be TRBD1 (5 bases). The ends were cut back, 0 bases at V and 3 bases at J, with 10 bases in the middle. The V gene's germline CDR1 is SGDLS and CDR2 YYNGEE. The CDR3 length is 14 residues. CDR3 residues: CASSVGTNSYEQYF. The DNA for the CDR3 is TGTGCCAGCAGCGTAGGGACAAATAGCTACGAGCAGTACTTC. Using reference TRBV9 and TRBJ2-7 for the parts outside the CDR3, the full variable domain is DSGVTQTPKHLITATGQRVTLRCSPRSGDLSVYWYQQSLDQGLQFLIQYYNGEERAKGNILERFSAQQFPDLHSELNLSSLELGDSALYFCASSVGTNSYEQYFGPGTRLTVT.

This clonotype was seen many times. The rearrangement links TRBV27 to TRBJ2-3; possible D gene TRBD2, 7 bases. The V end was cut by 8 bases, the J end by 9 bases, with 27 bases between. CDR1 is MNHEY, CDR2 SMNVEV, per germline (reference sequence). This CDR3 has 16 amino acids. CDR3 coding DNA: TGTGCCAGCCTGACCCCAGAGGGGGGGAGATGGCGGACGCAGTATTTT. Translation: CASLTPEGGRWRTQYF.

The chain has TRBV3-1 and TRBJ2-2; D tentatively reads TRBD1 or TRBD2 (5 bases each). The CDR3 length is 14 residues. V dropped 2 bases and J dropped 11 bases, with 15 bases sitting between them. In germline, CDR1 is LGHDT, CDR2 YNNKEL (reference sequence). The chain's CDR3 is CASSQPLGVPELFF. The CDR3 DNA follows: TGTGCCAGCAGCCAACCACTAGGGGTTCCTGAGCTGTTTTTT.

The genes are TRBV7-3 and TRBJ2-1; D is uncertain. Trimming took off 5 bases at V and 11 bases at J, with 16 bases between the two ends. The CDR3 sequence is 13 residues long. CDR1 and CDR2 from the germline V gene are SGHTA and FQGTGA. CDR3 DNA sequence: TGTGCCAGCAGCATCAACATCGGGTTACAGCAGTTCTTC. It codes for CASSINIGLQQFF.

This clonotype has only a few counts. This chain uses TRBV9 with TRBJ1-6; 7 bases are a match to TRBD1. Trimming at V came to 0 bases and at J to 6 bases, leaving 3 bases not matched to a gene. Germline values: CDR1 SGDLS, CDR2 YYNGEE. The CDR3 is made up of 15 amino acids. In DNA form, the CDR3 reads TGTGCCAGCAGCGTAGAGGGACAGTTTAATTCACCCCTCCACTTT. Residues: CASSVEGQFNSPLHF.

This clonotype has ten or more counts. The CDR3 here is CASSKRASSYNSPLHF. The DNA of the CDR3 is TGTGCCAGCAGTAAGCGGGCCAGCTCCTATAATTCACCCCTCCACTTT. The rearrangement uses TRBV6-5 and TRBJ1-6; no clear D gene. CDR3 size: 16 residues. Germline values: CDR1 MNHEY, CDR2 SVGAGI. The ends were cut back, 5 bases at V and 0 bases at J, with 11 bases in the middle.

This clonotype was recorded at least ten times. For the CDR3, the DNA is TGTGCCAGCAGTTACTCGCAGAACTATGGCTACACCTTC. Translating it yields CASSYSQNYGYTF. The gene calls are TRBV6-6 and TRBJ1-2; D unresolved. From germline, CDR1 is MNHNY and CDR2 SVGAGI (reference sequence). V dropped 0 bases and J dropped 2 bases, with 4 bases sitting between them. The CDR3 spans 13 residues.

The genes are TRBV6-5 and TRBJ1-6, with D unclear. The CDR3 has 15 amino acids. Looked up from germline, CDR1 is MNHEY and CDR2 is SVGAGI. Trimming took 6 bases from V and 5 from J, leaving 14 bases between them. CDR3 protein: CASSPRLDDNSPLHF. The CDR3, as DNA: TGTGCCAGCAGCCCCCGCCTAGACGATAATTCACCCCTCCACTTT.

Ten or more counts support this clonotype. This chain joins TRBV18 and TRBJ2-2; D uncertain. Germline V gene sequence: CDR1 KGHSH, CDR2 LQKENI. CDR3 length equals 14 residues. The ends were cut back, 6 bases at V and 5 bases at J, with 13 bases in the middle. CDR3 loop: CASSRGPPTGELFF. The CDR3 nucleotides read TGTGCCAGCTCCCGAGGACCCCCAACCGGGGAGCTGTTTTTT.

CDR3 amino acids: CASSLSGTYTEAFF. The CDR3 coding sequence is TGTGCCAGCAGCTTAAGTGGCACCTACACTGAAGCTTTCTTT. This chain links TRBV7-3 with TRBJ1-1; D remains ambiguous. The CDR3 consists of 14 residues. The V and J ends lost 1 base and 3 bases respectively, with 9 bases between them. Germline V gene sequence: CDR1 SGHTA, CDR2 FQGTGA.

There are many counts of this clonotype. The V call is TRBV5-6, the J call TRBJ2-2; 8 bases match TRBD1. The V gene's germline CDR1 is SGHDT and CDR2 YYEEEE. J was trimmed by 7 bases and V by 2 bases; bases with no gene match: 10. This CDR3 is built from 16 residues. The CDR3 bases are TGTGCCAGCAGCTTTGGAGGACAGGGAGGATTCGGGGAGCTGTTTTTT. Protein sequence: CASSFGGQGGFGELFF.

To note about this clonotype: This could be a read error, since a much larger clone is one nucleotide away. The chain recombines TRBV6-2 or TRBV6-3 with TRBJ2-3, with D possibly being TRBD2 (7 bases). The germline CDR1 and CDR2 sequences are MNHEY and SVGEGT. The CDR3 totals 15 residues. V was cut by 5 bases and J by 9 bases, with 21 bases left in between. The CDR3 protein is CASSPLQGGEDTQYF. In nucleotides, the CDR3 is TGTGCCAGCAGTCCCCTCCAAGGGGGGGAGGACACGCAGTATTTT.

This chain joins TRBV3-1 and TRBJ2-7, with 14 bases fitting TRBD2. The CDR3 is 18 residues long. Germline V gene lookup returns CDR1 LGHDT and CDR2 YNNKEL (reference sequence). Losses at the gene ends were 4 bases for V and 0 bases for J; bases not matched to a gene: 8. CDR3 region: CASSPPGLAGGFSYEQYF. CDR3 sequence (DNA): TGTGCCAGCAGCCCGCCTGGACTAGCGGGGGGCTTCTCCTACGAGCAGTACTTC.

Ten or more counts support this clonotype. The chain uses TRBV20-1 and TRBJ1-2, with TRBD1 as a possible D gene (6 bases). The length of the CDR3 is 14 residues. In germline, CDR1 is DFQATT, CDR2 SNEGSKA (reference sequence). Trimming took 5 bases from V and 0 from J, leaving 13 bases between them. The DNA of the CDR3 is TGCAGTGCTGAAGGGGGAGGAGCTAACTATGGCTACACCTTC. Residues: CSAEGGGANYGYTF.

This clonotype was observed a few times. CDR3 sequence (DNA): TGTGCCAGCAGCCTGCGGACAGGCAATCAGCCCCAGCATTTT. Protein sequence: CASSLRTGNQPQHF. The chain combines TRBV7-2 with TRBJ1-5; a weak D match, TRBD1 (6 bases). The ends were cut back, 5 bases at V and 2 bases at J, with 10 bases in the middle. The CDR3 has 14 amino acids. Germline values: CDR1 SGHTA, CDR2 FQGNSA.

The table lists this clonotype with a few counts. The chain is built from TRBV20-1 and TRBJ2-7, with D possibly matching TRBD1 (5 bases). Germline V CDR1 and CDR2: DFQATT, SNEGSKA (reference sequence). V was clipped by 4 bases and J by 7 bases, with 20 bases between them. The CDR3 is made up of 14 amino acids. CDR3 DNA sequence: TGCAGTGCTACTCAGGGTCCTTCCCCTATAGAGCAGTACTTC. The encoded protein is CSATQGPSPIEQYF.

This clonotype was observed a few times. A much larger clone differs by one base, so this may be a read error. V gene TRBV7-9 combines with J gene TRBJ2-3; D ambiguous. Germline V gene lookup returns CDR1 SEHNR and CDR2 FQNEAQ (reference sequence). The CDR3 contains 12 residues. In nucleotides, the CDR3 is TGTGCCAGCAGCTTAGAGTGGGATATGCAGTATTTT. Translating it yields CASSLEWDMQYF. Complete variable domain (other parts from reference TRBV7-9 and TRBJ2-3): DTGVSQNPRHKITKRGQNVTFRCDPISEHNRLYWYRQTLGQGPEFLTYFQNEAQLEKSRLLSDRFSAERPKGSFSTLEIQRTEQGDSAMYLCASSLEWDMQYFGPGTRLTVL.

This clonotype was found many times. The V and J genes are TRBV10-2 and TRBJ2-3, with 10 nucleotides matching TRBD1. CDR3 length equals 15 residues. The V gene's germline CDR1 is WSHSY and CDR2 SAAADI. V lost 6 bases, J lost 0 bases, and 3 bases stayed unmatched. The CDR3 reads CASRGQGTSTDTQYF. The CDR3 DNA is TGCGCCAGCAGGGGACAGGGGACTAGCACAGATACGCAGTATTTT.

This chain uses TRBV3-1 with TRBJ2-7; D may be TRBD2 (6 bases). The V and J ends lost 0 bases and 7 bases respectively, with 13 bases between them. The germline V gene encodes CDR1 LGHDT and CDR2 YNNKEL (reference sequence). This CDR3 comprises 14 residues. The DNA for the CDR3 is TGTGCCAGCAGCCAAGAGGGGCGCCGGGGGGAGCAGTACTTC. Translating gives CASSQEGRRGEQYF.

This clonotype was observed a single time. This chain connects TRBV7-6 to TRBJ1-2; D gene ambiguous. This CDR3 has 14 amino acids. The ends were cut back, 8 bases at V and 7 bases at J, with 20 bases in the middle. CDR1 and CDR2 from the germline V gene are SGHVS and FNYEAQ. This CDR3 is CASGPRLGNGGYTF. The CDR3 DNA reads as TGTGCCAGCGGCCCGAGGTTAGGGAACGGTGGCTACACCTTC.

This clonotype is labeled medium-sized. This rearrangement joins TRBV4-1 to TRBJ2-7; tentatively, D is TRBD2 (5 bases). Germline loops: CDR1 MGHRA, CDR2 YSYEKL. V was trimmed by 1 base and J by 4 bases, leaving 11 bases between them. The CDR3 runs to 14 residues. CDR3: CASSQVGLAYEQYF. The CDR3 region has the DNA TGCGCCAGCAGCCAAGTTGGGCTAGCTTACGAGCAGTACTTC.

This clonotype was counted at least ten times. This chain links TRBV12-3 or TRBV12-4 with TRBJ1-5; 7 positions match TRBD1. The CDR3 spans 17 residues. J gave up 3 bases and V 7 bases, and 15 bases lay outside the gene matches. In DNA, the CDR3 is TGTGCCAGCACCCTTAGTGGAGGGAGGGGGCCCAATCAGCCCCAGCATTTT. Residues: CASTLSGGRGPNQPQHF.

This clonotype showed up just a few times. The chain links TRBV19 to TRBJ2-2, with D possibly TRBD1 on 7 matching bases. CDR1 is LNHDA and CDR2 is SQIVND in the germline V gene (reference sequence). V lost 5 bases, J lost 3 bases, and 13 bases lay in between. The CDR3 has 15 amino acids. In DNA, the CDR3 is TGTGCCAGTAGTCCCCAGGGGGGTTACACCGGGGAGCTGTTTTTT. Its translation is CASSPQGGYTGELFF. The variable domain in full, completed from reference TRBV19 and TRBJ2-2, reads DGGITQSPKYLFRKEGQNVTLSCEQNLNHDAMYWYRQDPGQGLRLIYYSQIVNDFQKGDIAEGYSVSREKKESFPLTVTSAQKNPTAFYLCASSPQGGYTGELFFGEGSRLTVL.

The chain combines TRBV6-5 with TRBJ2-7, with 9 bases that match TRBD1. The CDR3 spans 16 residues. The junction had 12 bases not matched to a gene; V was cut back by 4 bases and J by 5 bases. Germline V gene data show CDR1 as MNHEY and CDR2 as SVGAGI. The CDR3, as DNA: TGTGCCAGCAGTTTGACTCCCGGGACAGGGCCTGACGAGCAGTACTTC. As protein: CASSLTPGTGPDEQYF.

This clonotype was counted many times. The chain links TRBV7-2 to TRBJ2-7; D not certain. The CDR3 is 15 amino acids. CDR1 SGHTA and CDR2 FQGNSA come from the germline V gene. V was pared by 1 base and J by 3 bases, with 13 bases between. The CDR3: CASSLVSSPNYEQYF. The CDR3 DNA is TGTGCCAGCAGCTTAGTTTCGAGCCCGAACTACGAGCAGTACTTC.

The chain is built from TRBV12-3 or TRBV12-4 and TRBJ2-7; D not resolved. This CDR3 is built from 12 residues. V lost 4 bases to trimming and J lost 7 bases, with 11 bases between them. DNA of the CDR3: TGTGCCAGCAGTTATTCCACGAGGGAGCAGTACTTC. Its protein is CASSYSTREQYF.

This chain links TRBV6-6 with TRBJ1-1, with TRBD1 identical over 10 bases. Unmatched junction bases numbered 16, after V lost 2 bases and J lost 10 bases. The CDR3 extends over 17 amino acids. In germline, CDR1 is MNHNY, CDR2 SVGAGI (reference sequence). The CDR3 DNA follows: TGTGCCAGCAGTTACCCCCCGGGACAGGGGTCCCCTTCGCTAGCTTTCTTT. Translation gives CASSYPPGQGSPSLAFF.

This chain connects TRBV11-2 to TRBJ2-4, with TRBD2 matching 9 bases. In germline, CDR1 is SGHAT, CDR2 FQNNGV. J was trimmed by 2 bases and V by 2 bases; bases with no gene match: 10. This CDR3 contains 18 residues. CDR3 DNA: TGTGCCAGCAGCTTATCAGGAGGCGGGGGGGCGTCCAAAAACATTCAGTACTTC. This translates into CASSLSGGGGASKNIQYF.

V usage is TRBV2 and J usage is TRBJ1-2; D gene uncertain. V dropped 8 bases and J dropped 7 bases, with 11 bases sitting between them. Germline V gives CDR1 SNHLY, CDR2 FYNNEI. This CDR3 contains 11 residues. The CDR3: CASCESAGYTF. The CDR3 DNA follows: TGTGCCAGCTGCGAGTCAGCTGGCTACACCTTC.